Here is one T cell receptor (beta chain) with its context. What it binds is not known. J lost 3 bases, V lost 6 bases, and 9 bases had no gene match. In germline, CDR1 is MNHEY, CDR2 SVGAGI. The CDR3 covers 15 residues. Sequenced by immunoSEQ multiplex PCR; TCRdb stores in-frame clones only, minus some. The data hold about 14,000 clones, with around 81% observed a single time. Antigen-specific CD4+ T cells were first expanded with viral peptide pools by the ViraFEST assay and only then sequenced. Following culture for nine to ten days, CD4+ T cells were isolated. By PCR, the person was confirmed to have had SARS-CoV-2 infection between March and December 2020. The vaccine given was either BNT162b2 or mRNA-1273, in two doses. Cultures had half their medium replaced with IL-2 medium on days 3 and 7. This record belongs to a study of vaccination effects on CD4 cells after COVID-19.

The sequenced sample was CD4+ T cells from PBMCs cultured with SARS-CoV-2 spike peptides, obtained after COVID-19 vaccination. J is TRBJ2-7 and V is TRBV6-5; 9 nucleotides line up with TRBD1. The TCR originated in a human donor who had a prior SARS-CoV-2 infection. The CDR3: CASSRGQGLFYEQYF. Here the CDR3 DNA reads TGTGCCAGCAGCAGGGGACAGGGTTTATTCTACGAGCAGTACTTC.